These T cell receptor beta chains were read from a single sample in a study of Graves' ophthalmopathy and Graves' hyperthyroidism. TCRdb reanalysed the multiplex PCR reads using MiXCR and keeps one entry per CDR3 protein. The data hold hundreds of thousands of distinct CDR3 sequences, with roughly two fifths observed a single time. Source material: peripheral blood. These receptor sequences come from an adult man with Graves' ophthalmopathy. Each CDR3 is given with its conserved first and last residue. D genes are given only for firm matches. A clone size is listed for some rows: how often the clone was seen (once, few, many), or a class if it is expanded.

j_call d_call clone_size v_call cdr3_nt cdr3_aa
TRBJ1-2 - many TRBV29-1 TGCAGCGTCGAGGGGGAACTCGATGGCTACACCTTC CSVEGELDGYTF
TRBJ1-5 TRBD1 few TRBV7-9 TGTGCCAGCAGCTTACTTCCATATGGCGTGGAAAGAGGCAGGGGGCATCAGCCCCAGCATTTT CASSLLPYGVERGRGHQPQHF
TRBJ2-7 TRBD1 - TRBV19 TGTGCCAGTAGTATAGCGGGACAGACATCCTACGAGCAGTACTTC CASSIAGQTSYEQYF
TRBJ2-7 - once TRBV10-3 TGTGCCATCAGTGAGTCGAGGGACGCAGCTGCCTACGAGCAGTACTTC CAISESRDAAAYEQYF
TRBJ1-5 - - TRBV7-2 TGTGCCAGCTCACCACCGACAGGGCCCCAGCATTTT CASSPPTGPQHF
TRBJ2-5 TRBD2 few TRBV12-3/TRBV12-4 TGTGCCAGCAGTTTTAGTTCGCGGGGGGGGCAAGAGACCCAGTACTTC CASSFSSRGGQETQYF
TRBJ2-7 TRBD2 few TRBV19 TGTGCCAGTAACGGGGGGGGCCCAGAGTTGGAGCAGTACTTC CASNGGGPELEQYF
TRBJ1-1 - many TRBV12-3/TRBV12-4 TGTGCCAGCGGAGACAGGTCGAGTCCCACTGAAGCTTTCTTT CASGDRSSPTEAFF
TRBJ1-2 - - TRBV25-1 TGTGCCAGCAACCCAGGGGTCCACCGGGATGGCTACACCTTC CASNPGVHRDGYTF
TRBJ2-7 - few TRBV7-2 TGTGCCAGCAGGAGGGACGTTAACGACGAGCAGTACTTC CASRRDVNDEQYF
TRBJ2-2 TRBD1 - TRBV12-3/TRBV12-4 TGTGCCAGCAGACATTGGACAGGGAGCACACGAGGGGAGCTGTTTTTT CASRHWTGSTRGELFF
TRBJ2-7 TRBD2 - TRBV29-1 TGCAGCGCCCAACTAGCGGGAGAAAGGCAGTACTTC CSAQLAGERQYF
TRBJ1-2 TRBD1 - TRBV2 TGTGCCAGCAGTGAAGCAACGGGACAGAACTATGGCTACACCTTC CASSEATGQNYGYTF
TRBJ1-2 TRBD1 many TRBV10-3 TGTGCCATCAGTGAGACAGGGGGCAAGGATGGCTACACCTTC CAISETGGKDGYTF
TRBJ1-2 - many TRBV2 TGTGCCGAAGGGGTAGGGAATGGCTACACCTTC CAEGVGNGYTF
TRBJ1-2 TRBD1 - TRBV11-1 TGTGCCAGCAGCGACAGGGACACGACTAACTATGGCTACACCTTC CASSDRDTTNYGYTF
TRBJ2-3 - few TRBV7-2 TGTGCCAGCAGCTTCGGTCTAGTGGGTTCAGATACGCAGTATTTT CASSFGLVGSDTQYF
TRBJ2-7 TRBD2 - TRBV29-1 TGCAGCGTTGCCGGGACTAGCGCCACCTACGAGCAGTACTTC CSVAGTSATYEQYF
TRBJ2-7 TRBD1 - TRBV24-1 TGTGCCACCAGTGATAGCACCGGGACAGAGCTCGAGCAGTACTTC CATSDSTGTELEQYF
TRBJ2-6 TRBD1 many TRBV19 TGTGCCAGTAGTCCGGGACAGCATTCTGGGGCCAACGTCCTGACTTTC CASSPGQHSGANVLTF
TRBJ1-5 - many TRBV2 TGTGCCAGCAGTGCTTCCAGTTCCTATCAGCCCCAGCATTTT CASSASSSYQPQHF
TRBJ2-3 TRBD2 - TRBV10-2 TGCGCCAGCCTAGCGGTAGATACGCAGTATTTT CASLAVDTQYF
TRBJ2-7 TRBD1 - TRBV7-9 TGTGCCAGCAGCCTGGGACAGGGGGCGATATCCTACGAGCAGTACTTC CASSLGQGAISYEQYF
TRBJ1-1 - few TRBV2 TGTGCCAGCAGTGATGTGGGCCGAAACACTGAAGCTTTCTTT CASSDVGRNTEAFF
TRBJ2-5 TRBD1 many TRBV12-3/TRBV12-4 TGTGCCAGTAACGAGGGGGCTGAGGAGACCCAGTACTTC CASNEGAEETQYF
TRBJ1-1 - many TRBV2 TGTGCCAGCAGTGTTTACGGCACTGAAGCTTTCTTT CASSVYGTEAFF
TRBJ2-5 - - TRBV25-1 TGTGCCAGATCGCGGAGGGTCCAAGAGACCCAGTACTTC CARSRRVQETQYF
TRBJ2-7 TRBD2 - TRBV7-9 TGTGCCAGCAGCTTATTAGCGGGAGGGGATTACGAGCAGTACTTC CASSLLAGGDYEQYF
TRBJ1-2 TRBD1 - TRBV5-1 TGCGCCAGCAGCCATGTTTTAAGGGGACAGACTAACTATGGCTACACCTTC CASSHVLRGQTNYGYTF
TRBJ2-7 - - TRBV11-2 TGTGCCAGCAGCCGCGGTTCGGGCCCTTCCTACGAGCAGTACTTC CASSRGSGPSYEQYF
TRBJ1-2 - - TRBV10-3 TGTGCCATCAGTGGAGTCGGGGTTAGCTATGGCTACACCTTC CAISGVGVSYGYTF
TRBJ2-7 TRBD2 - TRBV29-1 TGTGCCTGGAAGCAGCGGGGGGCCAACTACGAGCAGTACTTC CAWKQRGANYEQYF
TRBJ1-5 TRBD1 many TRBV10-3 TGTGCCACCGCCGGGACAGGCTTTCGTCAGCCCCAGCATTTT CATAGTGFRQPQHF
TRBJ2-7 - - TRBV20-1 TGCAGTGCTAGGACAGCTTTCTACGAGCAGTACTTC CSARTAFYEQYF
TRBJ1-1 - - TRBV11-1 TGTGCCAGCAGCTTAGGGAGGACCTCAGCTTTCTTT CASSLGRTSAFF
TRBJ2-7 - - TRBV7-9 TGTGCCAGCAGTTGGGGTCGGAGTAGCGGACTATCCTACGAGCAGTACTTC CASSWGRSSGLSYEQYF
TRBJ1-5 TRBD1 few TRBV20-1 TGCAGTGCTAGAGTCCAGGACAGGGCGGGTCAGCCCCAGCATTTT CSARVQDRAGQPQHF
TRBJ2-5 - - TRBV20-1 TGCAGTGCTTCCCGGACAGCCGGCCAAGAGACCCAGTACTTC CSASRTAGQETQYF
TRBJ2-7 - few TRBV11-3 TGTGCCAGCAGAAGTAACAGGGACGAGCAGTACTTC CASRSNRDEQYF
TRBJ1-1 TRBD1 few TRBV10-3 TGTGCCATCTCCCCCGGGACAGGGGGTACTGAAGCTTTCTTT CAISPGTGGTEAFF
TRBJ1-4 - - TRBV20-1 TGCAGTGCTCCGGGTCGGTGGGATGAAAAACTGTTTTTT CSAPGRWDEKLFF
TRBJ1-6 - - TRBV20-1 TGCAGTGCTAGTGCGGTGAGGAATTCACCCCTCCACTTT CSASAVRNSPLHF
TRBJ1-2 - - TRBV15 TGTGCCAGCAGTCCCATCCAGGGGCCGGGAGACTATGGCTACACCTTC CASSPIQGPGDYGYTF
TRBJ2-7 TRBD2 many TRBV7-2 TGTGCCAGCAGTCACACTAGCGGCGCCTCCTACGAGCAGTACTTC CASSHTSGASYEQYF
TRBJ2-5 - many TRBV6-5 TGTGCCAGCAGTTACTCGGGGAAGACCCAGTACTTC CASSYSGKTQYF
TRBJ2-7 - - TRBV19 TGTGCCAGTAGTATAGGCGGGGATCCCTACGAACAGTACTTC CASSIGGDPYEQYF
TRBJ1-2 TRBD1 - TRBV2 TGTGCCAGCAGTTACTCCAGGGACAGCTATGGCTACACCTTC CASSYSRDSYGYTF
TRBJ2-7 TRBD1 - TRBV2 TGTGCCAGCAGTGATAAGGGGACAGGGGACGAGCAGTACTTC CASSDKGTGDEQYF
TRBJ2-5 - many TRBV24-1 TGTGCCACCAGTAAATCCGGGCAGTTGGAGACCCAGTACTTC CATSKSGQLETQYF
TRBJ2-6 - many TRBV25-1 TGTGCCAGCAGGATGACAGGCGCGCTCTCTGGGGCCAACGTCCTGACTTTC CASRMTGALSGANVLTF
TRBJ1-2 - - TRBV2 TGTGCCAGCAGTGACGGGGGGGCCGATGGCTACACCTTC CASSDGGADGYTF
TRBJ1-5 TRBD1 - TRBV7-3 TGTGCCAGCAGCGTTGGGGACAGCTATAGCAATCAGCCCCAGCATTTT CASSVGDSYSNQPQHF